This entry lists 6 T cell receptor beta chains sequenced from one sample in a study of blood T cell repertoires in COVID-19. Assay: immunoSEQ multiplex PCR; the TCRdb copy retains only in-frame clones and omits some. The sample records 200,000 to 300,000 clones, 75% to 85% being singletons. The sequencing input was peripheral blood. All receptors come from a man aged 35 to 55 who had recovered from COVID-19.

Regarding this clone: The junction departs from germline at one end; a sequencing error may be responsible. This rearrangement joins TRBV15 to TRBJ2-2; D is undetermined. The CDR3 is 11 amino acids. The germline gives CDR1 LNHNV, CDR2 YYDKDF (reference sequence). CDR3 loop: CATRRAGELFF. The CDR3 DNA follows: TGTGCCACCAGGAGAGCTGGGGAGCTGTTTTTT.

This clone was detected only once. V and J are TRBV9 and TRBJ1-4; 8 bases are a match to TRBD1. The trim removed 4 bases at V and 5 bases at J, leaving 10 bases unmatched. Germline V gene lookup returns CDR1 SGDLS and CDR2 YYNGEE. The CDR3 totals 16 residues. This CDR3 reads CASSPHPDRGNEKLFF. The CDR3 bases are TGTGCCAGCAGCCCCCACCCAGACAGGGGAAATGAAAAACTGTTTTTT.

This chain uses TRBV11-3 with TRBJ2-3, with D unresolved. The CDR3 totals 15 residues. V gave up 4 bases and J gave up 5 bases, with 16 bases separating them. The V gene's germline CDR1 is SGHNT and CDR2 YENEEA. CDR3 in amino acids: CASSSQTNTGDTQYF. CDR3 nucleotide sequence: TGTGCCAGCAGCTCACAAACCAATACGGGAGATACGCAGTATTTT.

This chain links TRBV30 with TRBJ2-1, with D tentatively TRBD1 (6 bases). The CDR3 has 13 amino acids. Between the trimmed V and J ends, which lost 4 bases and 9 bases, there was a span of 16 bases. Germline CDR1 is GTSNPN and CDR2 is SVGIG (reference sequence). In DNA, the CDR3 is TGTGCCTGGAATCAGGGACAATATGGTGAGCAGTTCTTC. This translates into CAWNQGQYGEQFF.

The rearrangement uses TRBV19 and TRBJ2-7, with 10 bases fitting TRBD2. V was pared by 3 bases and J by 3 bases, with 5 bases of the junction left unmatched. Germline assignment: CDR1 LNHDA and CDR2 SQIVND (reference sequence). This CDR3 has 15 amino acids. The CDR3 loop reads CASSIDSGRIYEQYF. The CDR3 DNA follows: TGTGCCAGTAGTATTGATAGCGGGAGGATCTACGAGCAGTACTTC.

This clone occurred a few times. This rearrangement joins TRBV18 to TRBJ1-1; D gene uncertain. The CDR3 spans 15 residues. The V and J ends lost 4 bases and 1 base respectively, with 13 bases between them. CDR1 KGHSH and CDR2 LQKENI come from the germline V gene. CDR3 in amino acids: CASSLSTGSNTEAFF. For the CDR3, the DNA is TGTGCCAGCTCACTTTCGACGGGATCGAACACTGAAGCTTTCTTT.